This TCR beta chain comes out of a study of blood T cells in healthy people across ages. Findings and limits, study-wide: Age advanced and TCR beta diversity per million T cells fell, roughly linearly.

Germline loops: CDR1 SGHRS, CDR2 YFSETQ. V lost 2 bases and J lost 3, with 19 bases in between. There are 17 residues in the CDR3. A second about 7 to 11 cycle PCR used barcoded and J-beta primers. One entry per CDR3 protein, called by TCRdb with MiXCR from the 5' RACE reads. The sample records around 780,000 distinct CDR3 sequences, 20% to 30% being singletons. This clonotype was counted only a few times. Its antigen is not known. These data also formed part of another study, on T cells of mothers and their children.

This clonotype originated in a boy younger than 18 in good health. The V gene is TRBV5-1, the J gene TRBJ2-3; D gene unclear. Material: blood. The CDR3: CASSFSTPLVRTDTQYF. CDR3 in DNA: TGCGCCAGCAGCTTCAGTACCCCGCTTGTTCGGACAGATACGCAGTATTTT.